This TCR beta chain is from a study of blood T cell repertoires in COVID-19. As for the study in general: COVID-19 samples collected from the United States, Italy and Spain covered acute and convalescent phases. In each case, the material was cDNA or gDNA derived from T cells, B-cell-depleted T cells, or PBMCs.

The CDR3 is 15 amino acids. V lost 3 bases and J lost 2; bases outside the gene matches: 6. The germline V gene encodes CDR1 LNHNV and CDR2 YYDKDF (reference sequence). The count of this clone is one. Repertoires were generated with immunoSEQ multiplex PCR, while TCRdb's copy carries only in-frame clones and drops some. The sample has about 280,000 clones; 65% to 90% are singletons. The TCR comes from a man between 45 and 60 years old with active or convalescent COVID-19. Specimen: peripheral blood. The J gene is TRBJ2-7, the V gene TRBV15; 8 nucleotides match TRBD2. Here the CDR3 DNA reads TGTGCCACCAGCAGCAAGCGGGAGCCCACCTACGAGCAGTACTTC. Translating it yields CATSSKREPTYEQYF.